The sequence of this TCR beta chain was determined in a study of cytomegalovirus exposure and HLA in healthy donors. Germline CDR1 and CDR2: SGDLS and YYNGEE. V was cut by 1 base and J by 9 bases, with 11 bases left in between. This CDR3 has 13 amino acids. PCR primers comprised 60 Vbeta and 13 Jbeta primers. Some clones are missing from TCRdb's copy, which holds only in-frame ones; the method was immunoSEQ multiplex PCR. The table records about 150,000 clones, around 80% of them present only once. Study-level findings and limits: Reports indicate that TCR beta sequences accurately predicted the HLA-A and HLA-B alleles of most subjects. Clonal expansion was found to be greater in HLA-associated TCR beta chains than in equally common others in a later analysis. Accounts indicate the classifier identified cytomegalovirus status with strong specificity and sensitivity.

As concerns this clone: As yet, its antigen is unknown.

This clonotype was sampled from a man aged 35-49 years in good health and CMV-seronegative. The sequencing sample was made of PBMCs. The chain is built from TRBV9 and TRBJ2-4; D may be TRBD2 (6 bases). In DNA form, the CDR3 reads TGTGCCAGCAGCGTATCGGGAGCTGGCATTCAGTACTTC. Translated: CASSVSGAGIQYF.